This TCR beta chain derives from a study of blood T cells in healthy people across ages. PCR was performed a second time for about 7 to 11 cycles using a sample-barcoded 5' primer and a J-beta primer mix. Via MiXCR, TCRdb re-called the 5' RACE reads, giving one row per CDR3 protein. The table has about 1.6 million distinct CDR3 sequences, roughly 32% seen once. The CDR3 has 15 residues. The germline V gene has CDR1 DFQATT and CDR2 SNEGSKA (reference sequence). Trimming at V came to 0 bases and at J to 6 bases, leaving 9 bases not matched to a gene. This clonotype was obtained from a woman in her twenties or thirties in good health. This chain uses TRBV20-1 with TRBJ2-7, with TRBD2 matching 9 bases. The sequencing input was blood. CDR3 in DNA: TGCAGTGCTAGAGATAAAAGCGGGGGGAGGGCCGAGCAGTACTTC. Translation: CSARDKSGGRAEQYF.